Listed below are T cell receptor beta chains from one sample, sequenced in a study of blood T cell repertoires in COVID-19. Here immunoSEQ multiplex PCR was the method, and the copy in TCRdb shows in-frame clones only, minus some. The sample includes about 200,000 clones, around three quarters of them seen just once. Sequencing input: peripheral blood. Receptor source: a woman between 65 and 79 years old with acute or convalescent COVID-19. Each CDR3 is given with its conserved first and last residue. Fields, in order: clone size, CDR3 length, D gene, J gene, V gene, CDR3 DNA, CDR3 protein. A D gene is named only where the DNA matches it firmly. Only part of the rows carry a size: once, few, many, or a class if the clone is expanded.

abundance: -; len: 14; d_gene: -; j_gene: TRBJ2-3; v_gene: TRBV7-9; CDR3nt: TGTGCCAGCAGCTTGTCGGCTAGCACGCATACGCAGTATTTT; CDR3aa: CASSLSASTHTQYF
abundance: -; len: 18; d_gene: TRBD1; j_gene: TRBJ1-2; v_gene: TRBV6-8; CDR3nt: TGTGCCAGCAGTTACCAAGCGGGGGGACAGTTTGAGTTATATGGCTACACCTTC; CDR3aa: CASSYQAGGQFELYGYTF
abundance: -; len: 17; d_gene: -; j_gene: TRBJ2-6; v_gene: TRBV18; CDR3nt: TGTGCCAGCTCAGGCGCAGGGCCAAATTCTGGGGCCAACGTCCTGACTTTC; CDR3aa: CASSGAGPNSGANVLTF
abundance: -; len: 16; d_gene: TRBD1; j_gene: TRBJ2-5; v_gene: TRBV19; CDR3nt: TGTGCCAGTAACCCGACAGGGGGCCTTGGGCAAGAGACCCAGTACTTC; CDR3aa: CASNPTGGLGQETQYF
abundance: -; len: 14; d_gene: TRBD2; j_gene: TRBJ2-7; v_gene: TRBV7-2; CDR3nt: TGTGCCAGCAGACCGGGACTAGCGGGATACGAGCAGTACTTC; CDR3aa: CASRPGLAGYEQYF
abundance: -; len: 13; d_gene: -; j_gene: TRBJ1-4; v_gene: TRBV5-4; CDR3nt: TGTGCCAGCAGCTTGGGACAGAGGGAAAAACTGTTTTTT; CDR3aa: CASSLGQREKLFF
abundance: few; len: 16; d_gene: -; j_gene: TRBJ2-4; v_gene: TRBV4-1; CDR3nt: TGCGCCAGCAGCCCCTCCGCAGGGATAGCCAAAAACATTCAGTACTTC; CDR3aa: CASSPSAGIAKNIQYF
abundance: once; len: 12; d_gene: -; j_gene: TRBJ2-7; v_gene: TRBV7-4; CDR3nt: TGTGCCAGGGACTACCACTCCTACGAGCAGTACTTC; CDR3aa: CARDYHSYEQYF
abundance: -; len: 15; d_gene: -; j_gene: TRBJ1-1; v_gene: TRBV24-1; CDR3nt: TGTGCCACCTCCTTGGCAGGTTCTATGAACACTGAAGCTTTCTTT; CDR3aa: CATSLAGSMNTEAFF
abundance: -; len: 13; d_gene: -; j_gene: TRBJ2-7; v_gene: TRBV7-3; CDR3nt: TGTGCCAGCAGCACGGACTTAAACTACGAGCAGTACTTC; CDR3aa: CASSTDLNYEQYF
abundance: once; len: 16; d_gene: TRBD1; j_gene: TRBJ1-1; v_gene: TRBV27; CDR3nt: TGTGCCAGCAGTCCCCGGGACAGGGGCGACCACACTGAAGCTTTCTTT; CDR3aa: CASSPRDRGDHTEAFF
abundance: -; len: 14; d_gene: -; j_gene: TRBJ2-1; v_gene: TRBV19; CDR3nt: TGTGCCAGTAACGGGGAGCGGCGTTACAATGAGCAGTTCTTC; CDR3aa: CASNGERRYNEQFF
abundance: once; len: 14; d_gene: TRBD2; j_gene: TRBJ2-7; v_gene: TRBV18; CDR3nt: TGTGCCAGCTCACCAGGACTAGTCTCCTACGAGCAGTACTTC; CDR3aa: CASSPGLVSYEQYF
abundance: few; len: 14; d_gene: TRBD1; j_gene: TRBJ1-2; v_gene: TRBV18; CDR3nt: TGTGCCAGCTCACCAGAGACAGGGGTCTATGGCTACACCTTC; CDR3aa: CASSPETGVYGYTF
abundance: few; len: 15; d_gene: TRBD1; j_gene: TRBJ2-7; v_gene: TRBV28; CDR3nt: TGTGCCAGCGTTACCGGCCTACAGGGGACGCACGAGCAGTACTTC; CDR3aa: CASVTGLQGTHEQYF
abundance: -; len: 13; d_gene: -; j_gene: TRBJ2-1; v_gene: TRBV6-6; CDR3nt: TGTGCCAGCAGTTTTTATCGCTACAATGAGCAGTTCTTC; CDR3aa: CASSFYRYNEQFF
abundance: -; len: 15; d_gene: TRBD2; j_gene: TRBJ2-5; v_gene: TRBV5-8; CDR3nt: TGTGCCAGCAGCTTAGGGACTAGCTTGCTCGAGACCCAGTACTTC; CDR3aa: CASSLGTSLLETQYF
abundance: -; len: 14; d_gene: -; j_gene: TRBJ2-7; v_gene: TRBV3-1/TRBV3-2; CDR3nt: TGTGCCAGCAGCCGTAGCGGAGGCGGCAACGAGCAGTACTTC; CDR3aa: CASSRSGGGNEQYF
abundance: -; len: 14; d_gene: TRBD1; j_gene: TRBJ2-7; v_gene: TRBV10-3; CDR3nt: TGTGCCACCACGAGCGAACAGGGGGCGGACGAGCAGTACTTC; CDR3aa: CATTSEQGADEQYF
abundance: -; len: 14; d_gene: -; j_gene: TRBJ2-4; v_gene: TRBV5-6; CDR3nt: TGTGCCAGCAGCTTTTCCGGGGCCAAAAACATTCAGTACTTC; CDR3aa: CASSFSGAKNIQYF
abundance: once; len: 15; d_gene: TRBD1; j_gene: TRBJ2-7; v_gene: TRBV18; CDR3nt: TGTGCCAGCTCACAGACAGGGACGGCCCACTACGAGCAGTACTTC; CDR3aa: CASSQTGTAHYEQYF
abundance: -; len: 13; d_gene: TRBD1; j_gene: TRBJ1-2; v_gene: TRBV10-3; CDR3nt: TGTGCCATCAGTGAGGGACAGGGTAGCGGCTACACCTTC; CDR3aa: CAISEGQGSGYTF
abundance: -; len: 13; d_gene: -; j_gene: TRBJ1-5; v_gene: TRBV30; CDR3nt: TGTGCCTGGAGTGCAGGGTACAATCAGCCCCAGCATTTT; CDR3aa: CAWSAGYNQPQHF
abundance: -; len: 12; d_gene: -; j_gene: TRBJ2-7; v_gene: TRBV7-9; CDR3nt: TGTGCCAGCAGCCTGTCCCAGTACGAGCAGTACTTC; CDR3aa: CASSLSQYEQYF
abundance: -; len: 12; d_gene: -; j_gene: TRBJ1-4; v_gene: TRBV2; CDR3nt: TGTGCCAGCAACGGAGGTAATGAAAAACTGTTTTTT; CDR3aa: CASNGGNEKLFF
abundance: few; len: 14; d_gene: -; j_gene: TRBJ2-3; v_gene: TRBV18; CDR3nt: TGTGCCAGCTCACCGGACTGGGGCACAGATACGCAGTATTTT; CDR3aa: CASSPDWGTDTQYF
abundance: -; len: 14; d_gene: TRBD1; j_gene: TRBJ1-2; v_gene: TRBV9; CDR3nt: TGTGCCAGCAGCGTCCAGGGGGCCAGCTATGGCTACACCTTC; CDR3aa: CASSVQGASYGYTF
abundance: -; len: 12; d_gene: -; j_gene: TRBJ1-2; v_gene: TRBV3-1/TRBV3-2; CDR3nt: TGTGCCAGCAGCCGCGGGGACGGTGGCTACACCTTC; CDR3aa: CASSRGDGGYTF
abundance: -; len: 14; d_gene: TRBD1; j_gene: TRBJ1-1; v_gene: TRBV4-2; CDR3nt: TGTGCCAGCGCCCCCCGACAGGGGAACACTGAAGCTTTCTTT; CDR3aa: CASAPRQGNTEAFF
abundance: -; len: 16; d_gene: -; j_gene: TRBJ1-1; v_gene: TRBV3-1/TRBV3-2; CDR3nt: TGTGCCAGCAGCCAAGATCTTGTGGCAGAGAACACTGAAGCTTTCTTT; CDR3aa: CASSQDLVAENTEAFF
abundance: once; len: 13; d_gene: -; j_gene: TRBJ1-4; v_gene: TRBV2; CDR3nt: TGTGCCAGCAAAACAGCAACTAATGAAAAACTGTTTTTT; CDR3aa: CASKTATNEKLFF
abundance: -; len: 15; d_gene: TRBD1; j_gene: TRBJ2-5; v_gene: TRBV3-1/TRBV3-2; CDR3nt: TGTGCCAGCAGAATAGGGACAGGGAACCAAGAGACCCAGTACTTC; CDR3aa: CASRIGTGNQETQYF
abundance: few; len: 20; d_gene: -; j_gene: TRBJ2-4; v_gene: TRBV28; CDR3nt: TGTGCCAGCAGTTTATCTCTTCTACGGCGGTCGTTTTTAGCCAAAAACATTCAGTACTTC; CDR3aa: CASSLSLLRRSFLAKNIQYF
abundance: once; len: 18; d_gene: TRBD1; j_gene: TRBJ1-5; v_gene: TRBV2; CDR3nt: TGTGCCAGCAGTGGGGACAGGGCCTTGGATTATAGCAATCAGCCCCAGCATTTT; CDR3aa: CASSGDRALDYSNQPQHF
abundance: -; len: 15; d_gene: TRBD1; j_gene: TRBJ1-3; v_gene: TRBV5-1; CDR3nt: TGCGCCAGCAGCTTGGGACAGGGGATAGGAAACACCATATATTTT; CDR3aa: CASSLGQGIGNTIYF
abundance: few; len: 17; d_gene: TRBD2; j_gene: TRBJ2-1; v_gene: TRBV4-1; CDR3nt: TGCGCCAGCAGCCAAGGGCGAGGGACTAGCGGGGGAAATGAGCAGTTCTTC; CDR3aa: CASSQGRGTSGGNEQFF
abundance: -; len: 17; d_gene: -; j_gene: TRBJ1-1; v_gene: TRBV28; CDR3nt: TGTGCCAGCAGTTTATTGCTTGGGACACTGAGACAAAATGAAGCTTTCTTT; CDR3aa: CASSLLLGTLRQNEAFF
abundance: -; len: 13; d_gene: TRBD2; j_gene: TRBJ2-1; v_gene: TRBV19; CDR3nt: TGTGCCAGTAGTAGACTAGCGAACAATGAGCAGTTCTTC; CDR3aa: CASSRLANNEQFF
abundance: few; len: 13; d_gene: -; j_gene: TRBJ1-5; v_gene: TRBV28; CDR3nt: TGTGCCAGCAGGGGGGGTCTGGGTCAGCCCCAGCATTTT; CDR3aa: CASRGGLGQPQHF
abundance: -; len: 14; d_gene: -; j_gene: TRBJ1-5; v_gene: TRBV2; CDR3nt: TGTGCCAGCACCCCCGGGAGGAGCAATCAGCCCCAGCATTTT; CDR3aa: CASTPGRSNQPQHF
abundance: -; len: 15; d_gene: -; j_gene: TRBJ1-4; v_gene: TRBV28; CDR3nt: TGTGCCAGCAGTTTAACGGGGAAAGGGGGTGAAAAACTGTTTTTT; CDR3aa: CASSLTGKGGEKLFF
abundance: -; len: 16; d_gene: TRBD1; j_gene: TRBJ1-1; v_gene: TRBV7-8; CDR3nt: TGTGCCAGCAGTTTCCCCCGGGCAGGGGGAAAAGGTGAAGCTTTCTTT; CDR3aa: CASSFPRAGGKGEAFF
abundance: -; len: 13; d_gene: -; j_gene: TRBJ2-1; v_gene: TRBV7-2; CDR3nt: TGTGCCAGCAGCTCCATTCGGGGGTATGAGCAGTTCTTC; CDR3aa: CASSSIRGYEQFF
abundance: -; len: 15; d_gene: TRBD2; j_gene: TRBJ2-7; v_gene: TRBV7-2; CDR3nt: TGTGCCAGCAGCTTAAGGGCTAGCGGGAGCTACGAGCAGTACTTC; CDR3aa: CASSLRASGSYEQYF
abundance: -; len: 13; d_gene: -; j_gene: TRBJ2-5; v_gene: TRBV10-3; CDR3nt: TGTGCCATTCAGACAGTTCTTTTAGAGACCCAGTACTTC; CDR3aa: CAIQTVLLETQYF
abundance: -; len: 16; d_gene: TRBD2; j_gene: TRBJ2-5; v_gene: TRBV28; CDR3nt: TGTGCCAGCAGTTTATGGAGGACTAGCGGGAGGGGGACCCAGTACTTC; CDR3aa: CASSLWRTSGRGTQYF
abundance: -; len: 15; d_gene: -; j_gene: TRBJ2-7; v_gene: TRBV14; CDR3nt: TGTGCCAGCAGCCAATTCCACAGGAGCTCCTACGAGCAGTACTTC; CDR3aa: CASSQFHRSSYEQYF
abundance: -; len: 17; d_gene: -; j_gene: TRBJ1-1; v_gene: TRBV3-1/TRBV3-2; CDR3nt: TGTGCCAGCAGCCAAGAAGGGGCAGGGATCATGAACACTGAAGCTTTCTTT; CDR3aa: CASSQEGAGIMNTEAFF
abundance: -; len: 18; d_gene: TRBD2; j_gene: TRBJ2-1; v_gene: TRBV19; CDR3nt: TGTGCCAGTAGTCTTTTTAATATACTAGCGGGAGAGTACAATGAGCAGTTCTTC; CDR3aa: CASSLFNILAGEYNEQFF
abundance: -; len: 13; d_gene: TRBD2; j_gene: TRBJ2-7; v_gene: TRBV12-3/TRBV12-4; CDR3nt: TGTGCCAGCAGTTTAGTGGGAGGGTACGAGCAGTACTTC; CDR3aa: CASSLVGGYEQYF
abundance: -; len: 13; d_gene: -; j_gene: TRBJ2-7; v_gene: TRBV6-5; CDR3nt: TGTGCCAGCAGTTCGGGAGCGGGCTACGAGCAGTACTTC; CDR3aa: CASSSGAGYEQYF
abundance: few; len: 15; d_gene: -; j_gene: TRBJ1-2; v_gene: TRBV3-1/TRBV3-2; CDR3nt: TGTGCCAGCAGCCAAGATTTAGCAGTCTCCGGTGGCTACACCTTC; CDR3aa: CASSQDLAVSGGYTF
abundance: -; len: 14; d_gene: -; j_gene: TRBJ1-4; v_gene: TRBV25-1; CDR3nt: TGTGCCAGCAGTGTGTCAGGGATGTATGAAAAACTGTTTTTT; CDR3aa: CASSVSGMYEKLFF
abundance: -; len: 16; d_gene: TRBD1; j_gene: TRBJ1-5; v_gene: TRBV28; CDR3nt: TGTGCCAGCAGCCGGGACAGGGATTTTCGTAATCAGCCCCAGCATTTT; CDR3aa: CASSRDRDFRNQPQHF